This T cell receptor (beta chain) was recorded in a study of blood T cell repertoires in COVID-19. Study context: The United States, Italy and Spain supplied acute and convalescent COVID-19 samples. T cells, B-cell-depleted T cells, or PBMCs provided the cDNA or gDNA that served as material.

V dropped 2 bases and J dropped 7 bases, with 6 bases sitting between them. The CDR3 has 13 residues. CDR1 ENHRY and CDR2 SYGVKD come from the germline V gene. The authors' processing: From reference gene primer amplification, estimates of nucleated cell counts were derived. Here immunoSEQ multiplex PCR was the method, and the copy in TCRdb shows in-frame clones only, minus some. Clone size and the V and J calls come from that table; the DNA yielded D and trimming. This sample carries 100,000 to 150,000 clones, more than 70% of them seen once, and the ten largest clones take 10%. The specimen was peripheral blood. This clonotype originated in a man aged 50 to 59 with acute or convalescent COVID-19. The chain joins TRBV10-3 to TRBJ1-6; D gene unclear. DNA of the CDR3: TGTGCCATCAGTGAGACAGCAAATTCACCCCTCCACTTT. Amino acids: CAISETANSPLHF.